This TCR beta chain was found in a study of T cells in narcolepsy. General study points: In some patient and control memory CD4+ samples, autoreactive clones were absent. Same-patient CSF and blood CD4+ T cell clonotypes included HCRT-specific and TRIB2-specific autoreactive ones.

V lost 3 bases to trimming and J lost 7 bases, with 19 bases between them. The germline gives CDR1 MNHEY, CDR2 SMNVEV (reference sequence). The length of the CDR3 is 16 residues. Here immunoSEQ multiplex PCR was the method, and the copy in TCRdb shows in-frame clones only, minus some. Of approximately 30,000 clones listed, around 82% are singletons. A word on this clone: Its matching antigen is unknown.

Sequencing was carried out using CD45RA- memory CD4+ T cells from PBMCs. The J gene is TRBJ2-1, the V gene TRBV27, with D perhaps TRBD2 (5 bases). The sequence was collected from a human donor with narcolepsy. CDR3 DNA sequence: TGTGCCAGCAGTTTTTATATGACGGGGATCGGGAATGAGCAGTTCTTC. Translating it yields CASSFYMTGIGNEQFF.